This TCR beta chain was obtained from a study of blood T cell repertoires in COVID-19. Study-level background: Samples came from the United States, Italy and Spain, spanning acute and convalescent COVID-19. PBMCs, B-cell-depleted T cells, or T cells provided the cDNA or gDNA that made up the material.

As handled by the study authors: Reference gene primers were amplified, and this amplification served to estimate nucleated cell counts. Sequencing was performed with immunoSEQ multiplex PCR; in TCRdb, only in-frame clones are kept and a portion is missing. The V and J calls and clone size were taken over from that table, and D and trimming were inferred from the DNA. Of 80,000 to 95,000 clones listed, 75% to 85% are singletons. This CDR3 contains 16 residues. Germline V gives CDR1 KGHSH, CDR2 LQKENI. V was clipped by 5 bases and J by 0 bases; unmatched bases: 2. The chain joins TRBV18 to TRBJ2-2, with TRBD2 identical over 11 bases. Sequencing was carried out using peripheral blood. This receptor was obtained from a woman aged 80 or over with acute or convalescent COVID-19. CDR3 in amino acids: CASSGTSGPNTGELFF. Written as DNA, the CDR3 is TGTGCCAGCTCAGGGACTAGCGGTCCGAACACCGGGGAGCTGTTTTTT.